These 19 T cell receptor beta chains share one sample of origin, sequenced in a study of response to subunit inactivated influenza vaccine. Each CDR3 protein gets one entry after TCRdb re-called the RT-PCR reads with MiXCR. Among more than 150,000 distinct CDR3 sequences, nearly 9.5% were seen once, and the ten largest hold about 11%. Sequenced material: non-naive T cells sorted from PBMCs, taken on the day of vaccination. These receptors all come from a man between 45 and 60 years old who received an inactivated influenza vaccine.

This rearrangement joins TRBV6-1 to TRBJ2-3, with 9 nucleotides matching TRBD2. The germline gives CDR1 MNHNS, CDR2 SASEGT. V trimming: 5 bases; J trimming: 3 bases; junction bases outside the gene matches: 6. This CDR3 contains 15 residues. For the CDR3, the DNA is TGTGCCAGCAGTAATAGCGGGAGCTCTACAGATACGCAGTATTTT. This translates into CASSNSGSSTDTQYF.

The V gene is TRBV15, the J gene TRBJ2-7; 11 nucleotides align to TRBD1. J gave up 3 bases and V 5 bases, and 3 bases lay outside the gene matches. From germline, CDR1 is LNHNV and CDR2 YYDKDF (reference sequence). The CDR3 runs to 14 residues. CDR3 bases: TGTGCCACCAGCGGGGACAGGGGGAACTACGAGCAGTACTTC. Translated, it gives CATSGDRGNYEQYF.

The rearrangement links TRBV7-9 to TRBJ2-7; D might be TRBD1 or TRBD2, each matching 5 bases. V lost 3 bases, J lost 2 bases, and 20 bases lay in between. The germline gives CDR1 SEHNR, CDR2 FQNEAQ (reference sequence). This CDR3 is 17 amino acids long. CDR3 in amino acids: CASSLGRLGGPPYEQYF. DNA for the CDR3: TGTGCCAGCAGCTTGGGGCGGTTAGGAGGTCCCCCCTACGAGCAGTACTTC.

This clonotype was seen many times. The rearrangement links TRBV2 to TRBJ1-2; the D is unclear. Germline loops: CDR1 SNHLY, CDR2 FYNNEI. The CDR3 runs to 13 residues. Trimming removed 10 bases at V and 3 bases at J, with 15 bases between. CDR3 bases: TGTGCCACGACGGACGGCCTGGACTATGGCTACACCTTC. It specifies CATTDGLDYGYTF.

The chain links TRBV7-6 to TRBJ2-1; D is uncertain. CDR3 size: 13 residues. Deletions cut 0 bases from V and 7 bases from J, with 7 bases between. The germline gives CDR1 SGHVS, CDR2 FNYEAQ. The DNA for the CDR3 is TGTGCCAGCAGCTTAGCGTGGCGGAATGAGCAGTTCTTC. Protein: CASSLAWRNEQFF.

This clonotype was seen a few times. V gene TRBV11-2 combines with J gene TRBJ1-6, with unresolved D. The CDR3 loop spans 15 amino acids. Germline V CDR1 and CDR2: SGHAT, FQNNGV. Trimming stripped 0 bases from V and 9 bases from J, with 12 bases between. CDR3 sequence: CASSLEGRSGSPLHF. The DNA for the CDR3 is TGTGCCAGCAGCTTAGAGGGCAGGAGTGGTTCACCCCTCCACTTT.

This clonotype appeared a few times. CDR3 DNA sequence: TGTGCCAGCAGTCGAAGCGGGAGCTTTAACAATGAGCAGTTCTTC. Amino acids: CASSRSGSFNNEQFF. V usage is TRBV6-1 and J usage is TRBJ2-1; 8 bases agree with TRBD2. The CDR3 sequence is 15 residues long. V trimming: 5 bases; J trimming: 5 bases; junction bases outside the gene matches: 8. Per germline, CDR1 MNHNS and CDR2 SASEGT.

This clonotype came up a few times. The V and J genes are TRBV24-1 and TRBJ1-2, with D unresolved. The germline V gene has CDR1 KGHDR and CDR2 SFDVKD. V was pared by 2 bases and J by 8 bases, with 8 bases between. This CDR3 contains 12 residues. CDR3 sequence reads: CATSDSGRGYTF. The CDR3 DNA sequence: TGTGCCACCAGTGATTCTGGTAGAGGCTACACCTTC.

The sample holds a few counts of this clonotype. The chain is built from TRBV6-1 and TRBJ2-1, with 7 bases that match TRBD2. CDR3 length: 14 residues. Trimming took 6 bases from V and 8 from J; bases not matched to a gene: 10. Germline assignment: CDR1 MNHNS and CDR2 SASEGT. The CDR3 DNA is TGTGCCAGCAGAAAAGCGGGGAGGTTGTATGAGCAGTTCTTC. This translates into CASRKAGRLYEQFF.

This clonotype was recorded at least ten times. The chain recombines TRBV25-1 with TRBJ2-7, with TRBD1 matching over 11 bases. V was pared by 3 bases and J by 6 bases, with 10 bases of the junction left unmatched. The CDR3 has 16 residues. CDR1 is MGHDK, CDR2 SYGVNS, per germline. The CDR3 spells CASSDPRTGGAGEQYF. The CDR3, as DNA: TGTGCCAGCAGTGACCCTCGGACAGGGGGCGCGGGCGAGCAGTACTTC.

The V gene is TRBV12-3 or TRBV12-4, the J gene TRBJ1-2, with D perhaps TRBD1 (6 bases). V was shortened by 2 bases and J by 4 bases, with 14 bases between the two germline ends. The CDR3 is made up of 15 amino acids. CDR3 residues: CASSLSHRAIYGYTF. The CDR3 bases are TGTGCCAGCAGTTTATCGCACAGGGCCATCTATGGCTACACCTTC.

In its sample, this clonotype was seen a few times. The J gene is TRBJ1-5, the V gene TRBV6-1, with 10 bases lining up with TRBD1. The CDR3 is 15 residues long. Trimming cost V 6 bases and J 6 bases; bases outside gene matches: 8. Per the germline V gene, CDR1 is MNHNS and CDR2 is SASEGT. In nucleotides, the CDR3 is TGTGCCAGCAGCCGAGACAGGGGGCAGGGTCAGCCCCAGCATTTT. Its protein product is CASSRDRGQGQPQHF.

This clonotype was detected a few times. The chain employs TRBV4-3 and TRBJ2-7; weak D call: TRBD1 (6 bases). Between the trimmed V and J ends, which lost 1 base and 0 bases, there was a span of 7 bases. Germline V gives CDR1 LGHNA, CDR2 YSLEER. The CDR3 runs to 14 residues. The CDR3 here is CASSQGDTSYEQYF. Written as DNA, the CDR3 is TGCGCCAGCAGCCAAGGGGACACCTCCTACGAGCAGTACTTC.

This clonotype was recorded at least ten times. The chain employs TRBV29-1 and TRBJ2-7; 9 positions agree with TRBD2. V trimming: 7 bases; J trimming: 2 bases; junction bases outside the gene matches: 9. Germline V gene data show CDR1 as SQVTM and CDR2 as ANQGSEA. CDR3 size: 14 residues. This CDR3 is CSAKSGRPPYEQYF. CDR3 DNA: TGCAGCGCAAAGAGCGGGAGGCCCCCCTACGAGCAGTACTTC.

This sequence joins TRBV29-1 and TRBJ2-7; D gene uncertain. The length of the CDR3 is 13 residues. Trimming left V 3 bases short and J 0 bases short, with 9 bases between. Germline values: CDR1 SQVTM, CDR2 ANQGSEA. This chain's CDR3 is CSVDVGSSYEQYF. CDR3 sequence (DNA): TGCAGCGTTGATGTGGGCAGCTCCTACGAGCAGTACTTC.

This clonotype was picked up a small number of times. The CDR3: CASSTVSNYEQYF. CDR3 coding DNA: TGTGCCAGTAGTACGGTCAGTAACTACGAGCAGTACTTC. The chain uses TRBV19 and TRBJ2-7, with D hard to call. Germline V CDR1 and CDR2: LNHDA, SQIVND (reference sequence). The CDR3 is made up of 13 amino acids. Trimming shortened V by 4 bases and J by 3 bases, and 10 bases separated the two germline ends. Based on the CDR3 plus reference TRBV19 and TRBJ2-7, the full variable domain is DGGITQSPKYLFRKEGQNVTLSCEQNLNHDAMYWYRQDPGQGLRLIYYSQIVNDFQKGDIAEGYSVSREKKESFPLTVTSAQKNPTAFYLCASSTVSNYEQYFGPGTRLTVT.

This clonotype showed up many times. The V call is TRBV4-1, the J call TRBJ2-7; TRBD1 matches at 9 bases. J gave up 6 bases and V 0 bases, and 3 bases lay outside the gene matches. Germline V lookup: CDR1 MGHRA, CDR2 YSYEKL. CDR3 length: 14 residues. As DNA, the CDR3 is TGCGCCAGCAGCCAAGAACAGGGGGCAGGCGAGCAGTACTTC. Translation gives CASSQEQGAGEQYF.

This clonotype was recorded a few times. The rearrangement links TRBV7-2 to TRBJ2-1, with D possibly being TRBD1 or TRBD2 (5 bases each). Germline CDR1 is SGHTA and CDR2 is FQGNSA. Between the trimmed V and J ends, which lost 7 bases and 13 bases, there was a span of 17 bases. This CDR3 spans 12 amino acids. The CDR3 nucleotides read TGTGCCAGCATCCGTGGGGGAGCAGAACAGTTCTTC. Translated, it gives CASIRGGAEQFF.

Written as DNA, the CDR3 is TGTGCCAGCAAGACGGGAGTAATCACCGGGGAGCTGTTTTTT. Its protein product is CASKTGVITGELFF. V gene TRBV12-3 or TRBV12-4 combines with J gene TRBJ2-2; D may be TRBD2 (6 bases). The CDR3 has 14 residues. V was clipped by 7 bases and J by 4 bases, with 13 bases between them.